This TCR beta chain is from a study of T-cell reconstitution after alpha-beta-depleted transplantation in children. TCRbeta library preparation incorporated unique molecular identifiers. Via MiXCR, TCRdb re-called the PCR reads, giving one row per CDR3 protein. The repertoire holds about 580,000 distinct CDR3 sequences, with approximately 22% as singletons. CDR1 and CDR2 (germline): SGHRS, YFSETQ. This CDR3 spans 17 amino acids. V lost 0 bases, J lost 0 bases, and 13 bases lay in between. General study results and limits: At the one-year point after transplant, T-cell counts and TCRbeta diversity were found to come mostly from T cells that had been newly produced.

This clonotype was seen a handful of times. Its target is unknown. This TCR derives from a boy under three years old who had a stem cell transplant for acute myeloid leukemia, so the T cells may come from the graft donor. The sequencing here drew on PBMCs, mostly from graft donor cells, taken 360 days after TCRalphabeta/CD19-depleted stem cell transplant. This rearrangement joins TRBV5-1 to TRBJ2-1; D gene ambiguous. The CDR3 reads CASSLVGPRISYNEQFF. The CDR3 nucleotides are TGCGCCAGCAGCTTGGTGGGTCCACGGATCTCCTACAATGAGCAGTTCTTC.